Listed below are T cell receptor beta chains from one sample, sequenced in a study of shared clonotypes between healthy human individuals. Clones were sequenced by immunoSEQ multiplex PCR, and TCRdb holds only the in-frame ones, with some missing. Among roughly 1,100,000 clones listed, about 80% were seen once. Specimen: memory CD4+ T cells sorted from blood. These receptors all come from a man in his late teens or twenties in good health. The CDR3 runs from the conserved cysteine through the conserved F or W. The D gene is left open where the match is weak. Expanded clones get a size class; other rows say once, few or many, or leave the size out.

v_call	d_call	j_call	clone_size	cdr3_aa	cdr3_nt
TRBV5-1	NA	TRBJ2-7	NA	CASLPRPDSSYEQYF	TGCGCCAGCCTCCCCCGGCCGGACAGCTCCTACGAGCAGTACTTC
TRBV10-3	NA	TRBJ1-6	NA	CAISESRSSYNSPLHF	TGTGCCATCAGTGAGTCAAGGAGCTCCTATAATTCACCCCTCCACTTT
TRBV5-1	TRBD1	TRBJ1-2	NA	CASRFGTGDGYTF	TGCGCCAGCAGATTTGGGACAGGGGATGGCTACACCTTC
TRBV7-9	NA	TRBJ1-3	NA	CASSLAGSGNTIYF	TGTGCCAGCAGCTTAGCAGGGTCTGGAAACACCATATATTTT
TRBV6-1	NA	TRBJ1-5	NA	CASSYELFNQPQHF	TGTGCCAGCAGCTACGAACTTTTCAATCAGCCCCAGCATTTT
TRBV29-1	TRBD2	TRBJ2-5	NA	CSGGLAGGVETQYF	TGCAGCGGGGGACTAGCGGGGGGCGTAGAGACCCAGTACTTC
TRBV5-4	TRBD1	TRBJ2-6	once	CASSVSGQGPANVLTF	TGTGCCAGCAGCGTATCGGGACAGGGACCGGCCAACGTCCTGACTTTC
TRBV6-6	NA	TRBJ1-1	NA	CASSFVQGNTEAFF	TGTGCCAGCAGTTTCGTACAGGGTAACACTGAAGCTTTCTTT
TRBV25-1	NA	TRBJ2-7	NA	CASSELIGTSKTYEQYF	TGTGCCAGCAGTGAATTAATCGGAACTAGCAAGACCTACGAGCAGTACTTC
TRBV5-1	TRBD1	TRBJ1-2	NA	CASSLDRDRTHYGYTF	TGCGCCAGCAGCTTGGACCGGGACAGGACCCACTATGGCTACACCTTC
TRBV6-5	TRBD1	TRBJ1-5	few	CASSDRVNQPQHF	TGTGCCAGCAGTGACAGGGTCAATCAGCCCCAGCATTTT
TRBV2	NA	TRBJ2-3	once	CASRVADTQYF	TGTGCCAGTAGGGTAGCAGATACGCAGTATTTT
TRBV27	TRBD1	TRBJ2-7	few	CASRPGQASYEQYF	TGTGCCAGCAGGCCGGGACAGGCCTCCTACGAGCAGTACTTC
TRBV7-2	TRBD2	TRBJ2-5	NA	CASSLNGLAEETQYF	TGTGCCAGCAGCCTTAATGGACTAGCGGAAGAGACCCAGTACTTC
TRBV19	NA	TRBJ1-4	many	CASSIGGEKLFF	TGTGCCAGTAGTATCGGAGGTGAAAAACTGTTTTTT
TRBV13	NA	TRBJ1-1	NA	CASSLRGMNTEAFF	TGTGCCAGCAGCTTACGGGGAATGAACACTGAAGCTTTCTTT
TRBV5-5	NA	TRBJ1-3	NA	CLGLRISGNTIYF	TGTCTTGGACTTCGAATCTCTGGAAACACCATATATTTT
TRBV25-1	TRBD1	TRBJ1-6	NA	CASSDRVPNSPLHF	TGTGCCAGCAGCGACAGGGTACCTAATTCACCCCTCCACTTT
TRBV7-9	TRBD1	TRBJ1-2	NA	CASSLGTGPGYTF	TGTGCCAGCAGCTTAGGGACAGGTCCTGGCTACACCTTC
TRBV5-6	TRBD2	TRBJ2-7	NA	CASSRLRAGLLGYEQYF	TGTGCCAGCAGCCGCCTCCGAGCGGGACTCTTGGGATACGAGCAGTACTTC
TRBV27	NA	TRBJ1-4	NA	CASSFTLNEKLFF	TGTGCCAGCAGTTTCACACTGAATGAAAAACTGTTTTTT
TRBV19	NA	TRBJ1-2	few	CASSGQSYGYTF	TGTGCCAGTAGTGGACAGAGCTATGGCTACACCTTC
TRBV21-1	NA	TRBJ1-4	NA	CASSKVAGREKLFF	TGTGCCAGCAGCAAAGTCGCAGGGAGGGAAAAACTGTTTTTT
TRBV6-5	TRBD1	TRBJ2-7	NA	CASRKTGGFDEQYF	TGTGCCAGCCGAAAGACAGGGGGCTTCGACGAGCAGTACTTC
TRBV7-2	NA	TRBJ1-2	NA	CASSPLGASGYTF	TGTGCCAGCAGCCCTCTGGGGGCGAGTGGCTACACCTTC
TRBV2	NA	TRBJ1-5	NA	CASLRGNSNQPQHF	TGTGCCAGCCTTAGGGGGAATAGCAATCAGCCCCAGCATTTT
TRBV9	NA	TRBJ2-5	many	CASSVGLQETQYF	TGTGCCAGCAGCGTAGGGCTCCAAGAGACCCAGTACTTC
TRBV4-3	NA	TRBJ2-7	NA	CASSQDKAATYEQYF	TGCGCCAGCAGCCAAGATAAAGCAGCGACCTACGAGCAGTACTTC
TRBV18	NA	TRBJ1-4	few	CASSPNDRLFEKLFF	TGTGCCAGCTCACCGAACGACAGGCTTTTTGAAAAACTGTTTTTT
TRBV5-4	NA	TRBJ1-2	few	CASSGRGGLMSYTF	TGTGCCAGCAGTGGCCGGGGCGGTTTGATGAGCTACACCTTC
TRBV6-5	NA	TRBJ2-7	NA	CASSSVLYEQYF	TGTGCCAGCAGTTCGGTCCTTTACGAGCAGTACTTC
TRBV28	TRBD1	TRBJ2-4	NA	CASSLERTGVGKNIQYF	TGTGCCAGCAGTTTAGAAAGGACAGGGGTGGGTAAAAACATTCAGTACTTC
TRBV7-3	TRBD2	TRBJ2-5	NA	CASSSGTSETQYF	TGTGCCAGCAGCTCAGGGACTAGCGAGACCCAGTACTTC
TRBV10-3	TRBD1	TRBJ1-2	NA	CAIRPGQGTTNYGYTF	TGTGCCATCAGGCCCGGACAGGGGACAACCAACTATGGCTACACCTTC
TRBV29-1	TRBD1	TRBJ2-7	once	CSASGQGLHEQYF	TGCAGCGCTTCGGGACAGGGTTTACACGAGCAGTACTTC
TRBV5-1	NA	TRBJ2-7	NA	CASSSRNSASSYEQYF	TGCGCCAGCAGCTCGAGAAACAGCGCCTCCTCCTACGAGCAGTACTTC
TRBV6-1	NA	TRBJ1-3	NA	CASSELNRPVSGNTIYF	TGTGCCAGCAGTGAACTAAATCGTCCCGTTTCTGGAAACACCATATATTTT
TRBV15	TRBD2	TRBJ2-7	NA	CATSRLTGGNYEQYF	TGTGCCACCAGCAGACTCACCGGGGGGAACTACGAGCAGTACTTC
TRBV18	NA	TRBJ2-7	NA	CASSPTGATAYEQYF	TGTGCCAGCTCACCTACGGGAGCCACAGCCTACGAGCAGTACTTC
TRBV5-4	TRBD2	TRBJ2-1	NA	CASSSGGSYNEQFF	TGTGCCAGCAGCTCGGGAGGATCCTACAATGAGCAGTTCTTC
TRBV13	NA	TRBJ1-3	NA	CASSQMGGNTIYF	TGTGCCAGCAGTCAAATGGGGGGAAACACCATATATTTT
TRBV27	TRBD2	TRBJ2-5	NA	CASSPRSGGLETQYF	TGTGCCAGCAGTCCTCGAAGCGGGGGGCTCGAGACCCAGTACTTC
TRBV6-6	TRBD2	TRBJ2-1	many	CASSAGTSANEQFF	TGTGCCAGCAGTGCCGGGACTAGCGCCAATGAGCAGTTCTTC
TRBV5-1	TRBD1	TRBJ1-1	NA	CASSPDREVTEAFF	TGCGCCAGCAGCCCTGACAGGGAGGTCACTGAAGCTTTCTTT
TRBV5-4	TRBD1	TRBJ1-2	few	CASSLVGQGANNYGYTF	TGTGCCAGCAGCTTGGTGGGACAGGGGGCCAACAACTATGGCTACACCTTC
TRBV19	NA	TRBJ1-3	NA	CASSPVRAGNTIYF	TGTGCCAGTAGCCCCGTCAGGGCGGGAAACACCATATATTTT
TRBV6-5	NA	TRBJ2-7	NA	CASSSPADGEQYF	TGTGCCAGCAGTTCCCCAGCTGATGGCGAGCAGTACTTC
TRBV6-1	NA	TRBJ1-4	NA	CASTRGDGEKLFF	TGTGCCAGCACCCGCGGGGACGGTGAAAAACTGTTTTTT
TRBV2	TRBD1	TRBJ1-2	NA	CASRETGGLDGYTF	TGTGCCAGCAGGGAGACAGGGGGCCTCGATGGCTACACCTTC
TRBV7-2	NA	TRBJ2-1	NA	CASSPGTSYNEQFF	TGTGCCAGCAGCCCCGGGACCTCCTACAATGAGCAGTTCTTC
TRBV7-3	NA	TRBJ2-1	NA	CASSLTGLVNEQFF	TGTGCCAGCAGCTTAACTGGGCTAGTTAATGAGCAGTTCTTC
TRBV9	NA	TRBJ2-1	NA	CASSARGGEQFF	TGTGCCAGCAGCGCTCGAGGAGGGGAGCAGTTCTTC
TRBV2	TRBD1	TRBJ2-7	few	CASSGTGGDYEQYF	TGTGCCAGCAGTGGGACAGGGGGCGACTACGAGCAGTACTTC
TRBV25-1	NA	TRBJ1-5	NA	CASSAQVSNQPQHF	TGTGCCAGCAGTGCACAGGTTAGCAATCAGCCCCAGCATTTT
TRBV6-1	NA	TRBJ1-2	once	CASSETKGDYTF	TGTGCCAGCAGTGAAACTAAGGGAGACTACACCTTC
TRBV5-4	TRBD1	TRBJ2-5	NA	CASSLGDRGSETQYF	TGTGCCAGCAGCTTGGGGGACAGGGGGTCGGAGACCCAGTACTTC
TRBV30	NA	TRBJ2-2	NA	CAWSLLGGGTGELFF	TGTGCCTGGAGTCTCCTCGGAGGGGGTACCGGGGAGCTGTTTTTT
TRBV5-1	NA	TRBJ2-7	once	CASSPGQSQSYEQYF	TGCGCCAGCAGCCCTGGACAGAGCCAGTCCTACGAGCAGTACTTC
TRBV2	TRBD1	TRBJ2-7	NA	CASTPQDRVNEQYF	TGTGCCAGCACCCCACAGGACAGGGTCAACGAGCAGTACTTC